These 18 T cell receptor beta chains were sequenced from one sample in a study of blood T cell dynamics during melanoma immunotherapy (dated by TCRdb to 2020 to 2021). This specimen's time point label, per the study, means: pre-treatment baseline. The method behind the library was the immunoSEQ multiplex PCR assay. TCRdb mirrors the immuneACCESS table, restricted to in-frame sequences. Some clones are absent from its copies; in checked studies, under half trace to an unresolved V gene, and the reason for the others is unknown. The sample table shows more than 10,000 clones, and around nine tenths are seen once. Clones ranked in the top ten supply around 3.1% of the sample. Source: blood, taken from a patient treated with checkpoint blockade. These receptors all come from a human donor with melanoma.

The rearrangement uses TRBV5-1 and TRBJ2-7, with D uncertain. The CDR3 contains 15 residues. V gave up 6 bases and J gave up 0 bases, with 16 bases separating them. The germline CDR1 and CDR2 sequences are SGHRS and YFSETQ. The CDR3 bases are TGCGCCAGCACCTCGGCCCAGGTCGGCTCCTACGAGCAGTACTTC. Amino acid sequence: CASTSAQVGSYEQYF.

This CDR3 reads CSARWGHSGNTIYF. The CDR3 DNA reads as TGCAGCGCTAGGTGGGGGCACTCTGGAAACACCATATATTTT. The J gene is TRBJ1-3, the V gene TRBV29-1; D may be TRBD1 (6 bases). This CDR3 contains 14 residues. The V gene lost 7 bases and the J gene lost 0 bases, with 13 bases spanning the gap. CDR1 and CDR2 from the germline V gene are SQVTM and ANQGSEA.

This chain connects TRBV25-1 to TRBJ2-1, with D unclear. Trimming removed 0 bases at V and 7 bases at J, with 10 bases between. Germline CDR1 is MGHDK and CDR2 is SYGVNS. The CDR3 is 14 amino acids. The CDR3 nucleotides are TGTGCCAGCAGTGAATATCCAACAATTAATGAGCAGTTCTTC. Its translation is CASSEYPTINEQFF.

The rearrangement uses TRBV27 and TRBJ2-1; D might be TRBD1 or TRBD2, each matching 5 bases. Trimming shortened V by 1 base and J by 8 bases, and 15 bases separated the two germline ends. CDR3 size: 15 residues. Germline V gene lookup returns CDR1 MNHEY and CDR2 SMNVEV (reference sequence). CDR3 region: CASSLFGSPGHEQFF. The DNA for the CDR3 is TGTGCCAGCAGTTTATTTGGAAGCCCGGGGCATGAGCAGTTCTTC.

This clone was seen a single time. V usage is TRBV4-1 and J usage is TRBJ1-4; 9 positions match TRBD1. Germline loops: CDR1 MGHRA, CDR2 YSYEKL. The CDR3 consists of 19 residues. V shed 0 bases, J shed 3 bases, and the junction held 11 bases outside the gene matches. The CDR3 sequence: CASSQDMLARQGANEKLFF. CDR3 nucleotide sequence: TGCGCCAGCAGCCAAGATATGTTGGCGCGACAGGGGGCTAATGAAAAACTGTTTTTT.

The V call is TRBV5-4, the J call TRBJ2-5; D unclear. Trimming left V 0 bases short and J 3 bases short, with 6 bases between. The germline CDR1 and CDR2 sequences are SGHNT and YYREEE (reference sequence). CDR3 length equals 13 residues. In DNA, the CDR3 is TGTGCCAGCAGCTTGGTTGGGGAAGAGACCCAGTACTTC. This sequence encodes CASSLVGEETQYF.

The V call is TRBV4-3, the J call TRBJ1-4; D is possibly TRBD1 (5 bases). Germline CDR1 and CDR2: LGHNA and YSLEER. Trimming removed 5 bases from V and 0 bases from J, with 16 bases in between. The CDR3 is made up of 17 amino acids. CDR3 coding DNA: TGCGCCAGCAGCGGGGGGGTGACCCTCGCAACTAATGAAAAACTGTTTTTT. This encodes CASSGGVTLATNEKLFF.

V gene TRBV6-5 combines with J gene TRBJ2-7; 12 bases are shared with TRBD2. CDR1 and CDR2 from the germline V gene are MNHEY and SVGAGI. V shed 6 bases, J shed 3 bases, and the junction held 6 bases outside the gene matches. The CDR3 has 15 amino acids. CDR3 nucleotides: TGTGCCAGCAGAACGACTAGCGGGAGTGGCTACGAGCAGTACTTC. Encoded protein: CASRTTSGSGYEQYF.

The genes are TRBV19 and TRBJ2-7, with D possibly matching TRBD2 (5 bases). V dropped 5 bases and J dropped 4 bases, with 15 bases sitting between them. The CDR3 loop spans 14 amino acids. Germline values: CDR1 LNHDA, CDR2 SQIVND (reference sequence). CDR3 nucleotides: TGTGCCAGTAGTTCCGGGATACCTGAATACGAGCAGTACTTC. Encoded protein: CASSSGIPEYEQYF.

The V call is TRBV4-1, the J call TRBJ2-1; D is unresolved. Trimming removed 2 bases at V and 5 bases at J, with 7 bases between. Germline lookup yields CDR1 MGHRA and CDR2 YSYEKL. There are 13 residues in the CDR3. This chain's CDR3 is CASSQRTHNEQFF. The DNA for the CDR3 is TGCGCCAGCAGCCAACGGACCCACAATGAGCAGTTCTTC.

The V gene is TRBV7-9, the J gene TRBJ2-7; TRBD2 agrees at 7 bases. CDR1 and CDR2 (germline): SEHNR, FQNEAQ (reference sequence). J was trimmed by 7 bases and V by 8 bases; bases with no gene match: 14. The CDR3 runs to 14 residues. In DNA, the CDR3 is TGTGCCAGCGGGAGACACGGGAGGATATGGGAGCAGTACTTC. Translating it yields CASGRHGRIWEQYF.

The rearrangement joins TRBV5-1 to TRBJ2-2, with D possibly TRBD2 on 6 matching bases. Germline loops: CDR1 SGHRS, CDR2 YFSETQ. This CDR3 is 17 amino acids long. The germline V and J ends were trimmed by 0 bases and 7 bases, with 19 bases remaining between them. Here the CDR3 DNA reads TGCGCCAGCAGCTTGGGCCCGGCGGGGACCACCTACGGGGAGCTGTTTTTT. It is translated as CASSLGPAGTTYGELFF.

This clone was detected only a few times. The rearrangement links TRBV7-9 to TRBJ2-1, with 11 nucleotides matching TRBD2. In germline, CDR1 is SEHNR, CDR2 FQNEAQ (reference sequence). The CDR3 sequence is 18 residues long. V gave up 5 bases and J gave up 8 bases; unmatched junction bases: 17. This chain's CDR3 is CASSGKRLAGSPGHEQFF. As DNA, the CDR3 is TGTGCCAGCAGCGGCAAGAGACTAGCGGGATCCCCCGGCCATGAGCAGTTCTTC.

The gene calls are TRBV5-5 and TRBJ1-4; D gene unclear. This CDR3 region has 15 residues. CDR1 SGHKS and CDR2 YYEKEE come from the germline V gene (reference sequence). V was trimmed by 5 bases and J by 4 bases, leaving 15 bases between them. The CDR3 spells CASSLALTGNEKLFF. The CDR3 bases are TGTGCCAGCAGTCTGGCGTTGACCGGTAATGAAAAACTGTTTTTT.

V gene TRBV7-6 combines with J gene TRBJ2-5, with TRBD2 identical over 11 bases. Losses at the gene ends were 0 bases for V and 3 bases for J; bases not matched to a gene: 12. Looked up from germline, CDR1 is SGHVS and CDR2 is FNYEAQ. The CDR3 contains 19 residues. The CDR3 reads CASSLAHHKTSGKEETQYF. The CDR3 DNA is TGTGCCAGCAGCTTAGCGCACCACAAGACTAGCGGGAAGGAAGAGACCCAGTACTTC. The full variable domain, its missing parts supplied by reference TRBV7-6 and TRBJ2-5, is GAGVSQSPRYKVTKRGQDVALRCDPISGHVSLYWYRQALGQGPEFLTYFNYEAQQDKSGLPNDRFSAERPEGSISTLTIQRTEQRDSAMYRCASSLAHHKTSGKEETQYFGPGTRLLVL.

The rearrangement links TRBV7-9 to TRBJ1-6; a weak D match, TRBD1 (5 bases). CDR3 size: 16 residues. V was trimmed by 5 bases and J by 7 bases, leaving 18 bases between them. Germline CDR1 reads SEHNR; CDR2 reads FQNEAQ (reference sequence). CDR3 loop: CASSRRGLGINSPLHF. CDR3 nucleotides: TGTGCCAGCAGCCGTAGGGGCCTAGGCATCAATTCACCCCTCCACTTT.

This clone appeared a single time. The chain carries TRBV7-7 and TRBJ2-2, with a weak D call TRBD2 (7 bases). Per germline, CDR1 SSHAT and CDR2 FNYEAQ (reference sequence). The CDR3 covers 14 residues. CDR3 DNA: TGTGCTAGCGCAAAAAGGGGGGGCACCGGGGAGCTGTTTTTT. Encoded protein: CASAKRGGTGELFF.

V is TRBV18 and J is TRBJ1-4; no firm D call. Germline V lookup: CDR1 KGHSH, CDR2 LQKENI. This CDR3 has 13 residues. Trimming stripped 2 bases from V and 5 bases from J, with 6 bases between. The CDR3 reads CASSPGRNEKLFF. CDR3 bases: TGTGCCAGCTCACCAGGACGGAATGAAAAACTGTTTTTT.